Listed below are T cell receptor beta chains from one sample, sequenced in a study of blood T cell repertoires in COVID-19. Repertoires were generated with immunoSEQ multiplex PCR, while TCRdb's copy carries only in-frame clones and drops some. The sample holds 70,000 to 85,000 clones; roughly 86% are singletons and the top ten take about 10%. Material: peripheral blood. These TCRs come from a man in his sixties with acute or convalescent COVID-19. CDR3s leave out the opening cysteine and the closing phenylalanine or tryptophan. Each record gives: V gene, CDR3 protein.

v_call: TRBV5-1
cdr3_aa: ASSLNGHSTGNTIY

v_call: TRBV11-3
cdr3_aa: ASSPPGGSYNEQF

v_call: TRBV5-1
cdr3_aa: ASSSTGRPPSTDTQY

v_call: TRBV5-5
cdr3_aa: ASGPGLVRDEQF

v_call: TRBV3-1/TRBV3-2
cdr3_aa: ASRAGVYGYT

v_call: TRBV29-1
cdr3_aa: SVGQGSNTEAF

v_call: TRBV30
cdr3_aa: AWSRQGAYEQY

v_call: TRBV5-1
cdr3_aa: ASRGDDRTYGYT

v_call: TRBV21-1
cdr3_aa: ASSKGGPGQGARYGYT

v_call: TRBV28
cdr3_aa: ASSLPTGRGRVFNTEAF

v_call: TRBV28
cdr3_aa: ASRTRGAGDYEQY

v_call: TRBV9
cdr3_aa: ASSLGLAGGYEQY

v_call: TRBV5-8
cdr3_aa: ASSRGSSYNSPLH

v_call: TRBV27
cdr3_aa: ASSFARQSNQPQH